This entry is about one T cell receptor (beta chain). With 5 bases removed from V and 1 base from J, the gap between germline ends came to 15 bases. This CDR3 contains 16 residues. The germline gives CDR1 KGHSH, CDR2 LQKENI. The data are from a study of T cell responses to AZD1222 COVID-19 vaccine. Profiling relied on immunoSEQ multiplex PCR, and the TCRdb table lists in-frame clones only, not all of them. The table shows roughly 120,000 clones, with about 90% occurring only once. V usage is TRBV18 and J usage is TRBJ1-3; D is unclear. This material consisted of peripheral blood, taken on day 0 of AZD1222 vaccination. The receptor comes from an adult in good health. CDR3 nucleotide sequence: TGTGCCAGCTCATCAAGCCAGGTCACATCTGGAAACACCATATATTTT. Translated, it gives CASSSSQVTSGNTIYF.